Reported below is one T cell receptor beta chain. Its specificity is unknown. Produced via immunoSEQ multiplex PCR; TCRdb's table is partial and in-frame only. The table has 9,500 to 13,000 clones, approximately 99.4% seen once. After removal of 2 bases from V and 8 bases from J, the junction contained 14 bases not matched to a gene. CDR3 size: 17 residues. The germline CDR1 and CDR2 sequences are SGHVS and FQNEAQ. This entry belongs to a study of monozygotic twins with cystic fibrosis. The wider study: Approximately 2.8 micrograms of fragmented DNA underwent roughly 15 PCR cycles for library preparation. Notes on the study in general: Shared CDR3 numbers were not associated with age, concordance or severity. Median Simpson clonality of 0.0095 suggested naive T cells predominated. Monozygotic CF twins shared more identical nucleotide clonotypes than unrelated patients.

The TCR sequence derives from a man younger than 35 with cystic fibrosis. Sequenced: blood. The V gene is TRBV7-8, the J gene TRBJ1-4; 7 bases fit TRBD1. The CDR3 is CASSLSRLIGGNEKLFF. DNA of the CDR3: TGTGCCAGCAGCTTAAGTCGGTTAATAGGGGGCAACGAAAAACTGTTTTTT.